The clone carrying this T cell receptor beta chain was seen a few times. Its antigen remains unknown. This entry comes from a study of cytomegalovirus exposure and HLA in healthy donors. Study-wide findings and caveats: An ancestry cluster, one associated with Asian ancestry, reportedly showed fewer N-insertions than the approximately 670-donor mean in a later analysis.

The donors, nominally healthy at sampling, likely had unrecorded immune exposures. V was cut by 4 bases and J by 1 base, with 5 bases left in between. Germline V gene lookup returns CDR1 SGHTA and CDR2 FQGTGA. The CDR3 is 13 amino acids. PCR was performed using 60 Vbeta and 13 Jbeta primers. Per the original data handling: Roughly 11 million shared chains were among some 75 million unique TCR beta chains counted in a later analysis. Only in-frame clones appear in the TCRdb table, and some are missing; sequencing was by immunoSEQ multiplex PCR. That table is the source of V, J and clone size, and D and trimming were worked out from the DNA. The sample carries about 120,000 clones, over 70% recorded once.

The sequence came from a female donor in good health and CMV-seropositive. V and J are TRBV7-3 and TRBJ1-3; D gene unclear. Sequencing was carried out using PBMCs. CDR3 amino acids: CASSSGSGNTIYF. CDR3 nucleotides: TGTGCCAGCAGCTCGGGATCTGGAAACACCATATATTTT.